This T cell receptor (beta chain) was identified in a study of immune evolution from preneoplasia to lung adenocarcinoma. Study outcomes and limitations: From normal lung to invasive adenocarcinoma, top clone frequencies appeared to decrease.

TCRdb's copy holds only in-frame clones and misses some; the assay was immunoSEQ multiplex PCR. The table lists around 4,000 clones, 65% to 90% of them singletons. Comments on this clone: Its cognate antigen is unknown.

The TCR sequence derives from a person between 55 and 69 years old with lung adenocarcinoma. Sequencing was performed on FFPE minimally invasive lung adenocarcinoma tissue.

CDR3 region: CASKSGVRAEQFF. The CDR3 DNA reads TGTGCCAGTAAAAGTGGGGTCAGGGCTGAGCAGTTCTTC. The chain has TRBV19 and TRBJ2-1, with a weak D call TRBD1 (5 bases). Trimming stripped 7 bases from V and 9 bases from J, with 16 bases between. The CDR3 sequence is 13 residues long. Germline V gene sequence: CDR1 LNHDA, CDR2 SQIVND (reference sequence).